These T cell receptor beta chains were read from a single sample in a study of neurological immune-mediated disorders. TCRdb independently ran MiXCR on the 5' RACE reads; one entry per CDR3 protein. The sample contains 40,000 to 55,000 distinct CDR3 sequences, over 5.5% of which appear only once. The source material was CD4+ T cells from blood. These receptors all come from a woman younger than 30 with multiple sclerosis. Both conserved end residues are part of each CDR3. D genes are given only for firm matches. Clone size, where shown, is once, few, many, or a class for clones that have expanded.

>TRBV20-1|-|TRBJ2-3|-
TGCAGTGCTAGAGCTTCCGTAGGGACGAAAGATACGCAGTATTTT
CSARASVGTKDTQYF
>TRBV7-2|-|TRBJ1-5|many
TGTGCCAGCAGCTCATGGGCGGGCCAGACGAATCAGCCCCAGCATTTT
CASSSWAGQTNQPQHF
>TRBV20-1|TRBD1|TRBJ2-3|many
TGCAGTGCTAGAGATTTTAAGGAGACAGGGGAAGGCACAGATACGCAGTATTTT
CSARDFKETGEGTDTQYF
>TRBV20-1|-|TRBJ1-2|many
TGCAGTGTCAGCTCCCCTGATCCGTCTAACTATGGCTACACCTTC
CSVSSPDPSNYGYTF
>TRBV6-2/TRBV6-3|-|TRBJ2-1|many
TGTGCCAGCAGCGTTCAGCAGACCTACAATGAGCAGTTCTTC
CASSVQQTYNEQFF
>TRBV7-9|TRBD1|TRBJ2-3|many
TGTGCTAGTCTAGAGGGACAGGTAGCAGATACGCAGTATTTT
CASLEGQVADTQYF
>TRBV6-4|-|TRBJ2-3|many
TGTGCCAGCAGTGACCTTCAGGGGTCAGATACGCAGTATTTT
CASSDLQGSDTQYF
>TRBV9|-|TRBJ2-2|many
TGTGCCAGCACCGTTGCGAGCACCGGGGAGCTGTTTTTT
CASTVASTGELFF
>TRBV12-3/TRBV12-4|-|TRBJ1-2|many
TGTGCCAGCAGTGACCCCAAAACACGACAGCTCTACACCTTC
CASSDPKTRQLYTF
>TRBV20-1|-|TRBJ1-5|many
TGCAGTGCTGTTAGCCCTTTGCCAGGTCCTAGCAATCAGCCCCAGCATTTT
CSAVSPLPGPSNQPQHF
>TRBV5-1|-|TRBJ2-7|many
TGCGCCAGCAGCTTGGACTTTGGACTGGAGCAGTACTTC
CASSLDFGLEQYF
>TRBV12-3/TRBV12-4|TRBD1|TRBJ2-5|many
TGTGCCAGCAGATCGACAGGGTGGATTGAGACCCAGTACTTC
CASRSTGWIETQYF
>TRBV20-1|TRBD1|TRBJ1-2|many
TGCAGTGGACAGGGTCCTTCTAACTATGGCTACACCTTC
CSGQGPSNYGYTF
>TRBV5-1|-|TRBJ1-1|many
TGCGCCAGCAGCTTGGATCCGGGCCGGACTGAAGCTTTCTTT
CASSLDPGRTEAFF
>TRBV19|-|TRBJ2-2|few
TGTGCCAGTAGTAGTCCGGGGGAGAGGGTGACCGGGGAGCTGTTTTTT
CASSSPGERVTGELFF
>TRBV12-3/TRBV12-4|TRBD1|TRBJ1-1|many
TGTGCCAGCAGGCCCCGACAGGGGTTGCGAGCTTTCTTT
CASRPRQGLRAFF
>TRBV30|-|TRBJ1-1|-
TGTGCCTGGAGTGTACGTAGGGGTGGGACTGAAGCTTTCTTT
CAWSVRRGGTEAFF